The next 27 T cell receptor beta chains were all read from a single sample in a study of T-cell memory formation after mild COVID-19. TCRdb fed the 5' RACE reads into MiXCR, producing one record per CDR3 protein. The sample includes about 350,000 distinct CDR3 sequences, 13% to 15% of them seen just once. What was sequenced was PBMCs or a T cell subset sorted from them (not recorded which). The receptors originated from a man aged 18 to 35 who had mild COVID-19 (a few samples of this study predate the infection). Cell type and time point are not known.

The genes are TRBV6-5 and TRBJ2-7, with TRBD1 matching 9 bases. Germline V gene data show CDR1 as MNHEY and CDR2 as SVGAGI. V gave up 0 bases and J gave up 5 bases; unmatched junction bases: 5. This CDR3 has 15 residues. The CDR3 DNA reads as TGTGCCAGCAGTTACTCGGGGACAGGGTGGCACGAGCAGTACGTC. This encodes CASSYSGTGWHEQYV.

This clonotype has only a few counts. This chain uses TRBV6-6 with TRBJ2-1, with 9 bases aligning to TRBD1. This CDR3 is built from 14 residues. The J segment lost 8 bases and the V segment lost 2 bases, leaving 4 bases of the junction unmatched. From germline, CDR1 is MNHNY and CDR2 SVGAGI (reference sequence). Here the CDR3 DNA reads TGTGCCAGCAGTTACCTTGGACAGGGGCATGAGCAGTTCTTC. Amino acids: CASSYLGQGHEQFF.

The chain recombines TRBV7-9 with TRBJ1-1; 12 bases are a match to TRBD1. The CDR3 totals 18 residues. Germline CDR1 and CDR2: SEHNR and FQNEAQ (reference sequence). V lost 5 bases and J lost 1; bases outside the gene matches: 11. CDR3 DNA sequence: TGTGCCAGCAGCGTGACGCTCGGGACAGGGGGCGGGAACACTGAAGCTTTCTTT. Amino acid sequence: CASSVTLGTGGGNTEAFF.

The CDR3 coding sequence is TGCAGCGCCCGACGAGGGGATAATTCACCCCTCCACTTT. Translating gives CSARRGDNSPLHF. The chain joins TRBV29-1 to TRBJ1-6; a possible D gene is TRBD1 (5 bases). Per germline, CDR1 SQVTM and CDR2 ANQGSEA. The CDR3 extends over 13 amino acids. V was cut by 7 bases and J by 5 bases, with 12 bases left in between.

This clonotype was seen repeatedly, ten times or more. The chain combines TRBV5-1 with TRBJ2-3; TRBD1 matches at 8 bases. This CDR3 region has 12 residues. Germline CDR1 is SGHRS and CDR2 is YFSETQ. J was trimmed by 4 bases and V by 5 bases; bases with no gene match: 0. The chain's CDR3 is CASRQGADTQYF. CDR3 in DNA: TGCGCCAGCAGACAGGGGGCAGATACGCAGTATTTT.

The CDR3 region is CASGLGSGVRSYEQYF. In nucleotides, the CDR3 is TGTGCTAGTGGTTTGGGTAGCGGGGTTCGCTCCTACGAGCAGTACTTC. The V call is TRBV12-5, the J call TRBJ2-7; 8 bases fit TRBD2. The germline gives CDR1 LGHNT, CDR2 FRNRAP. The CDR3 loop spans 16 amino acids. V gave up 1 base and J gave up 0 bases; unmatched junction bases: 5. Full variable domain (outside the CDR3, taken from reference TRBV12-5 and TRBJ2-7): DARVTQTPRHKVTEMGQEVTMRCQPILGHNTVFWYRQTMMQGLELLAYFRNRAPLDDSGMPKDRFSAEMPDATLATLKIQPSEPRDSAVYFCASGLGSGVRSYEQYFGPGTRLTVT.

This clonotype has a count of ten or more. This chain links TRBV5-1 with TRBJ2-5; D is undetermined. CDR3 size: 11 residues. Germline V lookup: CDR1 SGHRS, CDR2 YFSETQ. V gave up 3 bases and J gave up 4 bases, with 4 bases separating them. This CDR3 is CASSSAETQYF. For the CDR3, the DNA is TGCGCCAGCAGCTCTGCAGAGACCCAGTACTTC.

Many counts were recorded for this clonotype. The V gene is TRBV7-3, the J gene TRBJ2-1; D could derive from TRBD1 or TRBD2 (5 bases each). The germline CDR1 and CDR2 sequences are SGHTA and FQGTGA. Trimming left V 5 bases short and J 0 bases short, with 8 bases between. The length of the CDR3 is 14 residues. The CDR3 is CASSPGASYNEQFF. The CDR3 DNA sequence: TGTGCCAGCAGCCCCGGGGCCTCCTACAATGAGCAGTTCTTC.

This clonotype has just a few counts. This sequence joins TRBV24-1 and TRBJ2-1; TRBD1 matches 8 bases. Trimming removed 8 bases from V and 3 bases from J; junction bases left unmatched: 2. Germline CDR1 is KGHDR and CDR2 is SFDVKD. This CDR3 contains 13 residues. In nucleotides, the CDR3 is TGTGCCACCATGACAGGGGTCTACAATGAGCAGTTCTTC. The encoded protein is CATMTGVYNEQFF.

J is TRBJ2-3 and V is TRBV5-1, with TRBD1 as a possible D gene (5 bases). The CDR3 spans 15 residues. Germline loops: CDR1 SGHRS, CDR2 YFSETQ. V was cut by 5 bases and J by 6 bases, with 19 bases left in between. As DNA, the CDR3 is TGCGCCAGCAGTCAGGGCGTCTATTTTAAGGATACGCAGTATTTT. Amino acid sequence: CASSQGVYFKDTQYF.

This chain uses TRBV7-9 with TRBJ2-3; 12 bases agree with TRBD2. V dropped 5 bases and J dropped 2; count of bases not matched to a gene: 8. Germline V gene sequence: CDR1 SEHNR, CDR2 FQNEAQ (reference sequence). The CDR3 contains 17 residues. The CDR3: CASSLRTSGDFTDTQYF. The CDR3 nucleotides are TGTGCCAGCAGCCTCCGGACTAGCGGGGATTTCACAGATACGCAGTATTTT.

This clonotype was found a few times. The chain employs TRBV11-2 and TRBJ2-4; a possible D gene is TRBD1 (6 bases). V gave up 5 bases and J gave up 6 bases, with 8 bases separating them. The CDR3 totals 12 residues. CDR1 is SGHAT, CDR2 FQNNGV, per germline. The CDR3 loop reads CASSPDRNIQYF. The CDR3 bases are TGTGCCAGCAGCCCGGACAGAAACATTCAGTACTTC.

This clonotype was found a few times. The CDR3 region is CASSREGTSGGPGELFF. The CDR3 nucleotides are TGTGCCAGCAGCCGAGAAGGGACTAGCGGGGGCCCCGGGGAGCTGTTTTTT. The chain uses TRBV3-1 and TRBJ2-2; 14 bases line up with TRBD2. The CDR3 totals 17 residues. Germline lookup yields CDR1 LGHDT and CDR2 YNNKEL (reference sequence). V shed 4 bases and J 6 bases; nucleotides not matched to a gene: 7.

The J gene is TRBJ2-1, the V gene TRBV15; D ambiguous. The CDR3 is 13 amino acids. Trimming pared 0 bases from V and 7 bases from J, leaving 7 bases between. Germline CDR1 is LNHNV and CDR2 is YYDKDF (reference sequence). CDR3 in amino acids: CATSRDLGNEQFF. In DNA, the CDR3 is TGTGCCACCAGCAGAGATCTGGGGAATGAGCAGTTCTTC.

The rearrangement uses TRBV7-2 and TRBJ2-2; TRBD2 might be the D (5 bases). Germline CDR1 and CDR2: SGHTA and FQGNSA. This CDR3 spans 16 amino acids. V lost 6 bases and J 4 bases, leaving 18 bases between the germline ends. CDR3 loop: CASSSQTGILTGELFF. CDR3 in DNA: TGTGCCAGCAGTTCTCAAACCGGGATCCTCACCGGGGAGCTGTTTTTT.

The chain combines TRBV12-3 or TRBV12-4 with TRBJ1-4; 7 bases match TRBD1. Germline trimming cut 4 bases from V and 8 bases from J; bases unmatched to any gene: 7. The CDR3 loop spans 14 amino acids. CDR3 region: CASSSKGAQEKLFF. The DNA of the CDR3 is TGTGCCAGCAGTTCCAAGGGGGCGCAAGAAAAACTGTTTTTT.

The chain combines TRBV3-1 with TRBJ1-2; no clear D gene. The germline gives CDR1 LGHDT, CDR2 YNNKEL (reference sequence). V lost 0 bases and J lost 8, with 13 bases in between. The CDR3 totals 14 residues. The CDR3 reads CASSQEGSRGGYTF. CDR3 coding DNA: TGTGCCAGCAGCCAAGAGGGTTCTCGAGGCGGCTACACCTTC.

This clonotype has just a few counts. The J gene is TRBJ2-5, the V gene TRBV20-1; 8 positions agree with TRBD2. Germline loops: CDR1 DFQATT, CDR2 SNEGSKA (reference sequence). The CDR3 consists of 15 residues. Losses at the gene ends were 6 bases for V and 7 bases for J; bases not matched to a gene: 16. In DNA form, the CDR3 reads TGCAGTGCCGACTTAACTCGGGGGGGCCCAGGGACCCAGTACTTC. It yields the protein CSADLTRGGPGTQYF.

V usage is TRBV2 and J usage is TRBJ2-2; D not certain. Deletions cut 1 base from V and 0 bases from J, with 6 bases between. Germline loops: CDR1 SNHLY, CDR2 FYNNEI. This CDR3 comprises 15 residues. CDR3 in DNA: TGTGCCAGCAGTGAAGGGCGTTCGAACACCGGGGAGCTGTTTTTT. The encoded protein is CASSEGRSNTGELFF.

This rearrangement joins TRBV10-3 to TRBJ1-1; the match to TRBD1 covers 7 bases. CDR1 and CDR2 from the germline V gene are ENHRY and SYGVKD. J gave up 5 bases and V 11 bases, and 29 bases lay outside the gene matches. The length of the CDR3 is 19 residues. The CDR3 DNA sequence: TGTGCCGACCCGGGCCAGGGACAGTTTCCCCCCGGGGCCCCAACTGAAGCTTTCTTT. Its translation is CADPGQGQFPPGAPTEAFF.

V is TRBV6-2 or TRBV6-3 and J is TRBJ1-5; D is unclear. Germline V gene lookup returns CDR1 MNHEY and CDR2 SVGEGT. Trimming took off 2 bases at V and 8 bases at J, with 7 bases between the two ends. This CDR3 is 12 amino acids long. The chain's CDR3 is CASSYLGEPQHF. In nucleotides, the CDR3 is TGTGCCAGCAGTTACCTCGGGGAGCCCCAGCATTTT.

This clonotype came up a few times. The chain couples TRBV4-1 to TRBJ2-7; possible D gene TRBD2, 6 bases. Germline V gene data show CDR1 as MGHRA and CDR2 as YSYEKL. V was trimmed by 1 base and J by 2 bases, leaving 15 bases between them. The CDR3 extends over 16 amino acids. The chain's CDR3 is CASSQGTVGGTYEQYF. The CDR3 DNA reads TGCGCCAGCAGCCAAGGCACAGTCGGGGGAACCTACGAGCAGTACTTC.

This clonotype was detected many times. CDR3: CASRSSPGRENTEAFF. The CDR3 region has the DNA TGTGCCAGCAGAAGTTCACCGGGACGAGAGAACACTGAAGCTTTCTTT. The genes are TRBV27 and TRBJ1-1, with D maybe TRBD1 (5 bases). Germline lookup yields CDR1 MNHEY and CDR2 SMNVEV (reference sequence). The CDR3 is 16 residues long. The V gene lost 6 bases and the J gene lost 1 base, with 18 bases spanning the gap.

This sequence joins TRBV5-1 and TRBJ1-2; D may be TRBD1 (6 bases). CDR1 SGHRS and CDR2 YFSETQ come from the germline V gene. The CDR3 sequence is 14 residues long. V lost 1 base and J 4 bases, leaving 11 bases between the germline ends. The CDR3 protein is CASSLTTGFYGYTF. The CDR3 DNA sequence: TGCGCCAGCAGCTTGACCACAGGGTTCTATGGCTACACCTTC. Together with reference TRBV5-1 and TRBJ1-2, the CDR3 gives the full variable domain: KAGVTQTPRYLIKTRGQQVTLSCSPISGHRSVSWYQQTPGQGLQFLFEYFSETQRNKGNFPGRFSGRQFSNSRSEMNVSTLELGDSALYLCASSLTTGFYGYTFGSGTRLTVV.

This chain links TRBV9 with TRBJ1-6, with D hard to call. The CDR3 is made up of 14 amino acids. The germline gives CDR1 SGDLS, CDR2 YYNGEE. The V end was cut by 0 bases, the J end by 6 bases, with 7 bases between. The CDR3 bases are TGTGCCAGCAGCGTAGTACAGTCTAATTCACCCCTCCACTTT. Encoded protein: CASSVVQSNSPLHF.

CDR3: CASSADRDGGKLFF. CDR3 nucleotide sequence: TGTGCCAGCAGCGCAGACAGGGACGGAGGGAAACTGTTTTTT. The chain recombines TRBV9 with TRBJ1-4, with 7 positions matching TRBD1. CDR3 length: 14 amino acids. V shed 3 bases and J 11 bases; nucleotides not matched to a gene: 10. From germline, CDR1 is SGDLS and CDR2 YYNGEE.

This clonotype appeared a few times. V usage is TRBV4-1 and J usage is TRBJ2-1; no clear D gene. The V end lost 3 bases, the J end lost 7 bases, and 4 bases lay between the germline ends. Germline lookup yields CDR1 MGHRA and CDR2 YSYEKL. The CDR3 extends over 11 amino acids. The CDR3: CASSQINEQFF. In DNA form, the CDR3 reads TGCGCCAGCAGCCAGATAAATGAGCAGTTCTTC.